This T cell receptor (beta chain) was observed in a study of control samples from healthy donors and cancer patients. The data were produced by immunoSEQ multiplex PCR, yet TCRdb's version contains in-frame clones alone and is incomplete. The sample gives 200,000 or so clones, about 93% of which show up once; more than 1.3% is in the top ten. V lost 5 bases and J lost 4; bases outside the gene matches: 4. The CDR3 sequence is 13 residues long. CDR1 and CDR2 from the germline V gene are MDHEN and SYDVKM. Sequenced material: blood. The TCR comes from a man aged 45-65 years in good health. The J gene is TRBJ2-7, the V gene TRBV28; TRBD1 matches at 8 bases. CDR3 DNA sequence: TGTGCCAGCAGTCAACAGGGGGTATACGAGCAGTACGTC. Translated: CASSQQGVYEQYV.